A single sample gave rise to the 30 T cell receptor beta chains below, sequenced in a study of shared clonotypes between healthy human individuals. Libraries were prepared by immunoSEQ multiplex PCR; TCRdb keeps only in-frame clonotypes and omits some of them. The table includes around 700,000 clones, about two thirds detected once. Specimen: memory CD4+ T cells sorted from blood. Described subset: CD45RA-negative fraction. The origin of the receptors is a woman in her thirties in good health.

This chain connects TRBV28 to TRBJ2-4, with D possibly TRBD2 on 7 matching bases. The V end lost 8 bases, the J end lost 3 bases, and 17 bases lay between the germline ends. The CDR3 contains 15 residues. Germline V gene sequence: CDR1 MDHEN, CDR2 SYDVKM. The CDR3 loop is CASGLPGGGKNIQYF. The CDR3 region has the DNA TGTGCCAGCGGCTTACCGGGGGGCGGCAAAAACATTCAGTACTTC.

The rearrangement joins TRBV6-4 to TRBJ2-1; 11 bases agree with TRBD1. The CDR3 has 14 amino acids. Unmatched junction bases numbered 3, after V lost 5 bases and J lost 6 bases. The germline V gene has CDR1 MRHNA and CDR2 SNTAGT. CDR3 DNA sequence: TGTGCCAGCAGTACCGGGACAGGGGGCAATGAGCAGTTCTTC. The encoded protein is CASSTGTGGNEQFF.

V usage is TRBV14 and J usage is TRBJ2-1, with TRBD2 matching 7 bases. This CDR3 region has 13 residues. The V gene end was trimmed by 4 bases and the J gene end by 7 bases; junction bases not matched to a gene: 4. Looked up from germline, CDR1 is SGHDN and CDR2 is FVKESK. The chain's CDR3 is CASSLLGGNEQFF. The CDR3, as DNA: TGTGCCAGCAGCCTTTTGGGGGGGAATGAGCAGTTCTTC.

The table lists this clone with many counts. V usage is TRBV7-8 and J usage is TRBJ1-5; D is ambiguous. This CDR3 is 17 amino acids long. V gave up 1 base and J gave up 0 bases, with 13 bases separating them. Germline V gene sequence: CDR1 SGHVS, CDR2 FQNEAQ. CDR3 DNA sequence: TGTGCCAGCAGCTTAGAAAGCCCCGGCTATAGCAATCAGCCCCAGCATTTT. This codes for CASSLESPGYSNQPQHF.

In its sample, this clone was seen many times. The gene calls are TRBV6-6 and TRBJ1-1; D unresolved. This CDR3 contains 12 residues. V lost 4 bases and J lost 6, with 9 bases in between. Germline V CDR1 and CDR2: MNHNY, SVGAGI (reference sequence). CDR3 sequence reads: CASSSTSSEAFF. CDR3 sequence (DNA): TGTGCCAGCAGTTCGACCTCCTCTGAAGCTTTCTTT.

The chain recombines TRBV7-2 with TRBJ2-5; possible D gene TRBD2, 5 bases. V dropped 4 bases and J dropped 4 bases, with 16 bases sitting between them. There are 15 residues in the CDR3. Germline lookup yields CDR1 SGHTA and CDR2 FQGNSA. DNA for the CDR3: TGTGCCAGCAGCTCCCGGACCTCTCGGGGAGAGACCCAGTACTTC. Its translation: CASSSRTSRGETQYF.

Here the CDR3 DNA reads TGTGCCACCAGCAGGGGACAGGGGGCGAGGGAGCAGTACTTC. Protein product: CATSRGQGAREQYF. This chain joins TRBV15 and TRBJ2-7, with 12 bases aligning to TRBD1. V shed 3 bases, J shed 7 bases, and the junction held 4 bases outside the gene matches. The CDR3 is made up of 14 amino acids. The germline gives CDR1 LNHNV, CDR2 YYDKDF (reference sequence).

Concerning this clone: The sample has other DNA sequences that encode this CDR3 too. This rearrangement joins TRBV20-1 to TRBJ1-2; D call uncertain. The length of the CDR3 is 10 residues. Trimming took off 5 bases at V and 3 bases at J, with 4 bases between the two ends. Germline CDR1 and CDR2: DFQATT and SNEGSKA (reference sequence). CDR3 DNA sequence: TGCAGTGCTTCGGACTATGGCTACACCTTC. Translation gives CSASDYGYTF.

V is TRBV6-6 and J is TRBJ2-7; D call uncertain. Deletions cut 5 bases from V and 2 bases from J, with 19 bases between. Germline CDR1 and CDR2: MNHNY and SVGAGI (reference sequence). This CDR3 contains 16 residues. The CDR3, as DNA: TGTGCCAGCAGTCCCGCGATATATGACGAGACCTACGAGCAGTACTTC. This translates into CASSPAIYDETYEQYF.

This clone was seen repeatedly, ten times or more. The V and J genes are TRBV7-2 and TRBJ2-3; 11 bases agree with TRBD2. Germline assignment: CDR1 SGHTA and CDR2 FQGNSA. V was pared by 4 bases and J by 6 bases, with 12 bases of the junction left unmatched. CDR3 length equals 17 residues. CDR3 nucleotide sequence: TGTGCCAGCAGCTCCCTACTAACTAGCGGGGGTAGGGATACGCAGTATTTT. Amino acids: CASSSLLTSGGRDTQYF. Full variable domain (missing parts from reference TRBV7-2 and TRBJ2-3): GAGVSQSPSNKVTEKGKDVELRCDPISGHTALYWYRQSLGQGLEFLIYFQGNSAPDKSGLPSDRFSAERTGGSVSTLTIQRTQQEDSAVYLCASSSLLTSGGRDTQYFGPGTRLTVL.

The chain joins TRBV28 to TRBJ2-7; 9 bases agree with TRBD2. V trimming: 5 bases; J trimming: 5 bases; junction bases outside the gene matches: 10. CDR3 length equals 15 residues. The germline V gene encodes CDR1 MDHEN and CDR2 SYDVKM. The CDR3 reads CASSRRLAGRDEQYF. The CDR3 nucleotides read TGTGCCAGCAGTCGCCGGCTAGCGGGAAGGGACGAGCAGTACTTC.

This clone has a single count. The J gene is TRBJ1-5, the V gene TRBV7-8; tentative D call: TRBD1 (5 bases). The CDR3 has 15 amino acids. Trimming took off 4 bases at V and 6 bases at J, with 16 bases between the two ends. Germline loops: CDR1 SGHVS, CDR2 FQNEAQ. CDR3 sequence: CASSSQGVQSQPQHF. As DNA, the CDR3 is TGTGCCAGCAGCTCCCAGGGAGTCCAAAGTCAGCCCCAGCATTTT.

The gene calls are TRBV5-1 and TRBJ1-1; no definite D call. There are 12 residues in the CDR3. V shed 5 bases and J shed 1 base, with 6 bases lying between them. Per the germline V gene, CDR1 is SGHRS and CDR2 is YFSETQ. The CDR3, as DNA: TGCGCCAGCAGGTCGCAGAACACTGAAGCTTTCTTT. Amino acids: CASRSQNTEAFF.

The chain is built from TRBV2 and TRBJ1-3; no clear D gene. In germline, CDR1 is SNHLY, CDR2 FYNNEI. Trimming took off 2 bases at V and 7 bases at J, with 12 bases between the two ends. The CDR3 consists of 14 residues. CDR3 amino acids: CASSELGNWNTIYF. DNA of the CDR3: TGTGCCAGCAGTGAACTGGGGAATTGGAACACCATATATTTT.

V is TRBV5-4 and J is TRBJ1-1; 9 bases are a match to TRBD1. V was pared by 5 bases and J by 2 bases, with 7 bases of the junction left unmatched. Germline loops: CDR1 SGHNT, CDR2 YYREEE (reference sequence). This CDR3 is built from 15 residues. For the CDR3, the DNA is TGTGCCAGCAGGGGGGGGACAGGGCAAAACACTGAAGCTTTCTTT. The encoded protein is CASRGGTGQNTEAFF.

The V gene is TRBV4-1, the J gene TRBJ2-2; D remains ambiguous. V dropped 4 bases and J dropped 2 bases, with 11 bases sitting between them. CDR3 length: 15 amino acids. Germline CDR1 and CDR2: MGHRA and YSYEKL. As DNA, the CDR3 is TGCGCCAGCAGCCGTGGAGTGGATAACACCGGGGAGCTGTTTTTT. This codes for CASSRGVDNTGELFF.

This chain uses TRBV5-1 with TRBJ2-3, with 12 bases aligning to TRBD1. Germline V gene lookup returns CDR1 SGHRS and CDR2 YFSETQ. The CDR3 has 18 amino acids. With 3 bases clipped from V and 1 base from J, the junction kept 9 bases outside the gene matches. CDR3 sequence: CASSSGTGGGSGTDTQYF. DNA of the CDR3: TGCGCCAGCAGCTCCGGGACAGGGGGCGGTTCGGGCACAGATACGCAGTATTTT.

J is TRBJ1-5 and V is TRBV28, with D unresolved. The germline V gene has CDR1 MDHEN and CDR2 SYDVKM. The CDR3 covers 16 residues. V was trimmed by 8 bases and J by 3 bases, leaving 20 bases between them. CDR3 residues: CASRTWGGLVNQPQHF. CDR3 sequence (DNA): TGTGCCAGCCGCACCTGGGGTGGGCTGGTCAATCAGCCCCAGCATTTT.

V and J are TRBV28 and TRBJ2-1; D is tentatively TRBD1 or TRBD2 (5 bases each). This CDR3 has 14 amino acids. The V end was cut by 7 bases, the J end by 7 bases, with 17 bases between. Germline CDR1 and CDR2: MDHEN and SYDVKM. The CDR3 reads CASKSGTGSNEQFF. In DNA, the CDR3 is TGTGCCAGCAAATCGGGGACGGGAAGTAATGAGCAGTTCTTC.

This clone was observed a few times. Other DNA sequences within the sample encode an identical CDR3. V usage is TRBV28 and J usage is TRBJ1-2; tentatively, D is TRBD1 (6 bases). Germline CDR1 and CDR2: MDHEN and SYDVKM. The CDR3 covers 13 residues. The V end lost 6 bases, the J end lost 2 bases, and 10 bases lay between the germline ends. Here the CDR3 reads CASSRGTNYGYTF. DNA for the CDR3: TGTGCCAGCAGCCGGGGGACAAACTATGGCTACACCTTC.

This clone was observed a handful of times. The J gene is TRBJ2-2, the V gene TRBV30; D tentatively fits TRBD1 or TRBD2 (5 bases each). This CDR3 comprises 14 residues. Germline lookup yields CDR1 GTSNPN and CDR2 SVGIG (reference sequence). The V gene lost 5 bases and the J gene lost 4 bases, with 14 bases spanning the gap. CDR3 protein: CAWGGDGRTGELFF. The CDR3 region has the DNA TGTGCCTGGGGGGGTGACGGACGCACCGGGGAGCTGTTTTTT.

The chain uses TRBV6-5 and TRBJ2-1; 10 bases are a match to TRBD2. Germline assignment: CDR1 MNHEY and CDR2 SVGAGI. There are 16 residues in the CDR3. Losses at the gene ends were 2 bases for V and 4 bases for J; bases not matched to a gene: 5. In DNA, the CDR3 is TGTGCCAGCAGTTACACCACTAGCGGGGCATACAATGAGCAGTTCTTC. Residues: CASSYTTSGAYNEQFF.

The chain carries TRBV11-2 and TRBJ2-7; TRBD2 agrees at 14 bases. The CDR3 extends over 14 amino acids. The germline V gene encodes CDR1 SGHAT and CDR2 FQNNGV. Unmatched junction bases numbered 3, after V lost 4 bases and J lost 7 bases. CDR3 amino acids: CASSSGLAGVEQYF. The CDR3 bases are TGTGCCAGCAGCTCGGGACTAGCGGGAGTGGAGCAGTACTTC.

CDR3 sequence: CASSLKEEQYF. The CDR3 region has the DNA TGCGCCAGCAGCTTAAAGGAGGAGCAGTACTTC. The V gene is TRBV5-1, the J gene TRBJ2-7; D unclear. The V gene's germline CDR1 is SGHRS and CDR2 YFSETQ. Trimming removed 2 bases at V and 7 bases at J, with 7 bases between. There are 11 residues in the CDR3.

The chain has TRBV2 and TRBJ2-2; D is possibly TRBD2 (5 bases). This CDR3 contains 13 residues. Trimming pared 2 bases from V and 5 bases from J, leaving 6 bases between. Germline lookup yields CDR1 SNHLY and CDR2 FYNNEI. For the CDR3, the DNA is TGTGCCAGCAGTGAACGGGATACCGGGGAGCTGTTTTTT. As protein: CASSERDTGELFF.

The table lists this clone with a count of one. The CDR3 here is CASVTDTQYF. For the CDR3, the DNA is TGTGCCAGCGTAACGGATACGCAGTATTTT. The gene calls are TRBV2 and TRBJ2-3, with no clear D. Germline V gene data show CDR1 as SNHLY and CDR2 as FYNNEI. Trimming took 8 bases from V and 6 from J, leaving 6 bases between them. The CDR3 has 10 amino acids.

This clone was counted between two and nine times. The DNA for the CDR3 is TGTGCCAGCCTCTTGGAGGGGTACAATGAGCAGTTCTTC. This translates into CASLLEGYNEQFF. V is TRBV28 and J is TRBJ2-1; D is perhaps TRBD2 (6 bases). Germline values: CDR1 MDHEN, CDR2 SYDVKM. The CDR3 spans 13 residues. V was clipped by 8 bases and J by 4 bases, with 12 bases between them.

This chain connects TRBV7-2 to TRBJ2-5; D perhaps matches TRBD2 (6 bases). Trimming removed 2 bases from V and 4 bases from J, with 14 bases in between. The CDR3 spans 15 residues. Germline CDR1 is SGHTA and CDR2 is FQGNSA. CDR3 in amino acids: CASSLQGLGVETQYF. In nucleotides, the CDR3 is TGTGCCAGCAGCTTACAGGGACTGGGGGTAGAGACCCAGTACTTC. Full variable domain (remainder filled in from reference TRBV7-2 and TRBJ2-5): GAGVSQSPSNKVTEKGKDVELRCDPISGHTALYWYRQSLGQGLEFLIYFQGNSAPDKSGLPSDRFSAERTGGSVSTLTIQRTQQEDSAVYLCASSLQGLGVETQYFGPGTRLLVL.

The chain couples TRBV5-1 to TRBJ1-2; D ambiguous. Looked up from germline, CDR1 is SGHRS and CDR2 is YFSETQ. The CDR3 sequence is 12 residues long. V was shortened by 4 bases and J by 3 bases, with 7 bases between the two germline ends. This CDR3 is CASSDTDYGYTF. In DNA form, the CDR3 reads TGCGCCAGCAGCGACACGGACTATGGCTACACCTTC. The full variable domain, with the rest looked up from reference TRBV5-1 and TRBJ1-2, is KAGVTQTPRYLIKTRGQQVTLSCSPISGHRSVSWYQQTPGQGLQFLFEYFSETQRNKGNFPGRFSGRQFSNSRSEMNVSTLELGDSALYLCASSDTDYGYTFGSGTRLTVV.

The chain joins TRBV6-1 to TRBJ1-5; a possible D gene is TRBD1 (6 bases). Germline CDR1 MNHNS, CDR2 SASEGT. The CDR3 contains 14 residues. The V and J ends lost 4 bases and 1 base respectively, with 8 bases between them. CDR3 loop: CASSVGGSNQPQHF. CDR3 in DNA: TGTGCCAGCAGTGTAGGGGGGAGCAATCAGCCCCAGCATTTT.